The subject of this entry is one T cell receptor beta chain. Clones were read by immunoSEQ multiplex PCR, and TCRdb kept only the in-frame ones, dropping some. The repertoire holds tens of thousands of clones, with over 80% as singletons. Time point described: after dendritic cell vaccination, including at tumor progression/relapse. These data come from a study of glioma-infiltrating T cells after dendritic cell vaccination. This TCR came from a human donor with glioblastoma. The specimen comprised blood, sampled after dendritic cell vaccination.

The CDR3 reads CSVTGGLSSYEQYF. The DNA for the CDR3 is TGCAGCGTCACAGGGGGACTGAGCTCCTACGAGCAGTACTTC. The chain combines TRBV29-1 with TRBJ2-5; TRBD1 agrees at 8 bases. The end of the DNA fits TRBJ2-7 better, so the J call may be wrong. CDR1 is SQVTM, CDR2 ANQGSEA, per germline. The CDR3 runs to 14 residues.